This T cell receptor beta chain was identified during a study of blood T cell repertoires in COVID-19. Study processing details: The assay estimated nucleated cells by amplifying reference gene primers. Method: immunoSEQ multiplex PCR; TCRdb's copy keeps in-frame clones and lacks some. V and J calls and clone size come straight from that table; D and trimming were deduced from the DNA. This sample has about 120,000 clones, with 88% found just once. This CDR3 comprises 13 residues. CDR1 SGHNT and CDR2 YENEEA come from the germline V gene. Trimming took off 1 base at V and 4 bases at J, with 5 bases between the two ends.

This clonotype was sampled from a man aged 50 to 60 with acute or convalescent COVID-19. The material sequenced was peripheral blood. V is TRBV11-3 and J is TRBJ1-5; D not certain. This CDR3 is CASSLGNNQPQHF. CDR3 nucleotides: TGTGCCAGCAGCTTAGGTAATAATCAGCCCCAGCATTTT.